What follows are 27 T cell receptor beta chains derived from one specimen sequenced in a study of cytomegalovirus exposure and HLA in healthy donors. A multiplex PCR was run with 60 Vbeta primers and 13 Jbeta primers. Sequencing was performed with immunoSEQ multiplex PCR; in TCRdb, only in-frame clones are kept and a portion is missing. The data show around 100,000 clones, with roughly 79% seen just once and about 4.3% held by the top ten. The sequencing sample was made of PBMCs. All receptors derive from a man aged 35 to 55 in good health and CMV-seronegative.

On this clone: The junction shows a germline mismatch at one end, possibly a read error. The chain has TRBV7-9 and TRBJ1-1, with 7 bases matching TRBD1. From germline, CDR1 is SEHNR and CDR2 FQNEAQ (reference sequence). This CDR3 is built from 16 residues. Here the CDR3 DNA reads TGTTCCAGCAGCTTCCGGACAGGAGGCGTGAACACTGAAGCTTTCTTT. Its translation is CSSSFRTGGVNTEAFF.

This clone was observed a handful of times. The chain recombines TRBV18 with TRBJ2-7; 9 bases line up with TRBD2. Germline CDR1 and CDR2: KGHSH and LQKENI. CDR3 length: 15 residues. Germline trimming cut 3 bases from V and 3 bases from J; bases unmatched to any gene: 6. In DNA, the CDR3 is TGTGCCAGCTCACCGGCGAGCGGGGGGAACTACGAGCAGTACTTC. Translated: CASSPASGGNYEQYF.

V and J are TRBV15 and TRBJ1-1; the match to TRBD1 covers 9 bases. The J segment lost 9 bases and the V segment lost 5 bases, leaving 7 bases of the junction unmatched. Germline assignment: CDR1 LNHNV and CDR2 YYDKDF (reference sequence). The CDR3 covers 13 residues. In DNA, the CDR3 is TGTGCCACCAGCCTTCGGGACAGGGTGAAAGCTTTCTTT. Encoded protein: CATSLRDRVKAFF. The entire variable domain, with the rest obtained from reference TRBV15 and TRBJ1-1, is as follows: DAMVIQNPRYQVTQFGKPVTLSCSQTLNHNVMYWYQQKSSQAPKLLFHYYDKDFNNEADTPDNFQSRRPNTSFCFLDIRSPGLGDTAMYLCATSLRDRVKAFFGQGTRLTVV.

The chain combines TRBV15 with TRBJ1-5, with 8 bases matching TRBD1. The CDR3 has 15 residues. The germline V gene encodes CDR1 LNHNV and CDR2 YYDKDF (reference sequence). V lost 2 bases, J lost 5 bases, and 5 bases stayed unmatched. The CDR3 is CATSRSGQGDQPQHF. The CDR3 bases are TGTGCCACCAGCAGAAGTGGACAGGGTGATCAGCCCCAGCATTTT. Using reference TRBV15 and TRBJ1-5 for the parts outside the CDR3, the full variable domain is DAMVIQNPRYQVTQFGKPVTLSCSQTLNHNVMYWYQQKSSQAPKLLFHYYDKDFNNEADTPDNFQSRRPNTSFCFLDIRSPGLGDTAMYLCATSRSGQGDQPQHFGDGTRLSIL.

CDR3 coding DNA: TGCAGCGTTGATGAGGGACAGGGGGACAATGAGCAGTTCTTC. As protein: CSVDEGQGDNEQFF. This chain joins TRBV29-1 and TRBJ2-1; 11 bases fit TRBD1. CDR1 and CDR2 (germline): SQVTM, ANQGSEA. Unmatched junction bases numbered 3, after V lost 3 bases and J lost 5 bases. This CDR3 is 14 amino acids long.

This clone was seen a single time. The chain is built from TRBV19 and TRBJ1-2, with 7 bases matching TRBD1. From germline, CDR1 is LNHDA and CDR2 SQIVND (reference sequence). The CDR3 spans 13 residues. The ends lost 5 bases at V and 6 bases at J; junction bases unmatched: 6. The CDR3 sequence: CASSGQALHGYTF. The CDR3 bases are TGTGCCAGTAGTGGACAGGCCCTCCATGGCTACACCTTC. Together with reference TRBV19 and TRBJ1-2, the CDR3 gives the full variable domain: DGGITQSPKYLFRKEGQNVTLSCEQNLNHDAMYWYRQDPGQGLRLIYYSQIVNDFQKGDIAEGYSVSREKKESFPLTVTSAQKNPTAFYLCASSGQALHGYTFGSGTRLTVV.

The chain links TRBV4-3 to TRBJ2-1; possible D gene TRBD2, 5 bases. In germline, CDR1 is LGHNA, CDR2 YSLEER. V dropped 0 bases and J dropped 9 bases, with 9 bases sitting between them. This CDR3 is built from 13 residues. CDR3 loop: CASSQDEGSEQFF. Here the CDR3 DNA reads TGCGCCAGCAGCCAAGATGAAGGGAGTGAGCAGTTCTTC.

This chain joins TRBV7-2 and TRBJ2-3; no clear D gene. V lost 3 bases, J lost 6 bases, and 4 bases lay in between. The V gene's germline CDR1 is SGHTA and CDR2 FQGNSA. The CDR3 contains 11 residues. CDR3 coding DNA: TGTGCCAGCAGCTTTGGCGATACGCAGTATTTT. It is translated as CASSFGDTQYF.

This clone appeared a few times. The chain uses TRBV7-2 and TRBJ2-1; 8 bases agree with TRBD1. The CDR3 runs 15 residues. Germline CDR1 and CDR2: SGHTA and FQGNSA. Trimming at V came to 4 bases and at J to 8 bases, leaving 10 bases not matched to a gene. In DNA form, the CDR3 reads TGTGCCAGCAGCTCCGTGGACAGGGTAGGCGATGAGCAGTTCTTC. Translated, it gives CASSSVDRVGDEQFF.

This chain links TRBV7-9 with TRBJ2-5; 7 bases map to TRBD2. V was clipped by 1 base and J by 3 bases; unmatched bases: 5. The CDR3 consists of 15 residues. Per germline, CDR1 SEHNR and CDR2 FQNEAQ (reference sequence). CDR3 DNA: TGTGCCAGCAGCTTAGACCCCGGACTAGAAGAGACCCAGTACTTC. Translation: CASSLDPGLEETQYF.

This clone showed up just once. The CDR3 loop reads CASSERQGEPQHF. The DNA of the CDR3 is TGTGCCAGCAGTGAAAGGCAGGGGGAGCCCCAGCATTTT. The chain has TRBV6-5 and TRBJ1-5; the match to TRBD1 covers 7 bases. The CDR3 spans 13 residues. The trim removed 5 bases at V and 8 bases at J, leaving 6 bases unmatched. Germline values: CDR1 MNHEY, CDR2 SVGAGI.

This chain links TRBV5-1 with TRBJ2-3, with D possibly being TRBD1 (5 bases). The CDR3 sequence is 16 residues long. Germline V gene sequence: CDR1 SGHRS, CDR2 YFSETQ. Trimming pared 0 bases from V and 4 bases from J, leaving 15 bases between. CDR3 protein: CASSLEGRVVADTQYF. CDR3 bases: TGCGCCAGCAGCTTGGAGGGCAGGGTGGTCGCAGATACGCAGTATTTT.

The gene calls are TRBV11-2 and TRBJ1-3; a possible D gene is TRBD1 (6 bases). Germline CDR1 is SGHAT and CDR2 is FQNNGV. This CDR3 has 16 amino acids. Trimming cost V 0 bases and J 2 bases, with 11 bases left between them. The CDR3 loop reads CASSLDLAGAGNTIYF. The CDR3 bases are TGTGCCAGCAGCTTAGATCTGGCAGGGGCTGGAAACACCATATATTTT.

The chain combines TRBV10-3 with TRBJ2-3; the D gene is possibly TRBD1 (6 bases). Trimming pared 6 bases from V and 2 bases from J, leaving 15 bases between. Germline CDR1 and CDR2: ENHRY and SYGVKD. The CDR3 has 15 amino acids. The CDR3 loop is CAIRGHRTNTDTQYF. The CDR3 bases are TGTGCCATCAGGGGACACAGGACCAACACAGATACGCAGTATTTT.

This clone was detected once. Additional DNA sequences in this sample encode the identical CDR3. The chain couples TRBV6-5 to TRBJ1-2; 11 bases fit TRBD1. The V gene end was trimmed by 2 bases and the J gene end by 2 bases; junction bases not matched to a gene: 1. The CDR3 is 15 residues long. CDR1 is MNHEY, CDR2 SVGAGI, per germline. The CDR3 protein is CASSYRDRGNYGYTF. CDR3 sequence (DNA): TGTGCCAGCAGTTACCGGGACAGGGGGAACTATGGCTACACCTTC.

This clone was observed a single time. This chain uses TRBV5-6 with TRBJ1-1, with 7 bases identical to TRBD1. This CDR3 region has 12 residues. Per the germline V gene, CDR1 is SGHDT and CDR2 is YYEEEE. V lost 6 bases and J lost 4; bases outside the gene matches: 3. The CDR3 is CASIAGGTEAFF. As DNA, the CDR3 is TGTGCCAGCATCGCAGGGGGCACTGAAGCTTTCTTT.

J is TRBJ2-1 and V is TRBV7-2; TRBD2 matches 8 bases. Germline V gives CDR1 SGHTA, CDR2 FQGNSA. This CDR3 has 15 residues. V lost 1 base, J lost 6 bases, and 5 bases stayed unmatched. The CDR3 protein is CASSLGRGGLNEQFF. The CDR3 nucleotides read TGTGCCAGCAGCTTAGGTCGGGGGGGGCTCAATGAGCAGTTCTTC.

DNA of the CDR3: TGTGCCAGTAGACCGACAGCCATGAACACTGAAGCTTTCTTT. Translated: CASRPTAMNTEAFF. The chain links TRBV19 to TRBJ1-1, with D possibly TRBD1 on 5 matching bases. CDR1 and CDR2 from the germline V gene are LNHDA and SQIVND (reference sequence). The ends were cut back, 6 bases at V and 0 bases at J, with 11 bases in the middle. The length of the CDR3 is 14 residues. The full variable domain, with the rest looked up from reference TRBV19 and TRBJ1-1, is DGGITQSPKYLFRKEGQNVTLSCEQNLNHDAMYWYRQDPGQGLRLIYYSQIVNDFQKGDIAEGYSVSREKKESFPLTVTSAQKNPTAFYLCASRPTAMNTEAFFGQGTRLTVV.

The chain carries TRBV4-2 and TRBJ2-3; TRBD1 matches at 8 bases. V dropped 0 bases and J dropped 1; count of bases not matched to a gene: 0. CDR1 is LGHNA, CDR2 YNFKEQ, per germline. CDR3 length: 15 residues. The chain's CDR3 is CASSQEGQGTDTQYF. The DNA for the CDR3 is TGTGCCAGCAGCCAAGAGGGACAGGGCACAGATACGCAGTATTTT.

The chain is built from TRBV18 and TRBJ2-3; 10 bases fit TRBD2. The V gene end was trimmed by 0 bases and the J gene end by 7 bases; junction bases not matched to a gene: 7. This CDR3 is built from 16 residues. The V gene's germline CDR1 is KGHSH and CDR2 LQKENI. CDR3 sequence reads: CASSPPSSGGAYTQYF. CDR3 in DNA: TGTGCCAGCTCACCACCGTCCAGCGGGGGGGCGTATACGCAGTATTTT.

This clone was recorded once. The CDR3 DNA is TGTGCCAGCAGCTTGCTAGGCGAGTCCATTTCACCCCTCCACTTT. Protein product: CASSLLGESISPLHF. The chain recombines TRBV5-6 with TRBJ1-6; D not certain. This CDR3 is 15 amino acids long. Germline V gene data show CDR1 as SGHDT and CDR2 as YYEEEE. V lost 1 base to trimming and J lost 9 bases, with 14 bases between them.

This chain links TRBV28 with TRBJ1-4; D might be TRBD1 (6 bases). Germline CDR1 and CDR2: MDHEN and SYDVKM. V shed 5 bases and J shed 7 bases, with 20 bases lying between them. This CDR3 comprises 16 residues. The CDR3 region is CASSLNSQGRSEKLFF. The CDR3 DNA follows: TGTGCCAGCAGTCTTAACTCACAGGGACGGAGTGAAAAACTGTTTTTT.

The chain joins TRBV11-2 to TRBJ2-7, with a tentative D call TRBD1 (6 bases). The length of the CDR3 is 14 residues. V shed 1 base and J shed 3 bases, with 10 bases lying between them. Germline V lookup: CDR1 SGHAT, CDR2 FQNNGV. The CDR3: CASSLAQGVYEQYF. As DNA, the CDR3 is TGTGCCAGCAGCTTAGCACAGGGAGTCTACGAGCAGTACTTC.

The genes are TRBV5-6 and TRBJ2-5; weak D call: TRBD1 (5 bases). The CDR3 loop spans 13 amino acids. With 4 bases removed from V and 1 base from J, the gap between germline ends came to 8 bases. CDR1 is SGHDT and CDR2 is YYEEEE in the germline V gene. The CDR3 DNA is TGTGCCAGCAGCATAGACAGCCAAGAGACCCAGTACTTC. It translates to CASSIDSQETQYF. The complete variable domain, with remaining parts taken from reference TRBV5-6 and TRBJ2-5, reads DAGVTQSPTHLIKTRGQQVTLRCSPKSGHDTVSWYQQALGQGPQFIFQYYEEEERQRGNFPDRFSGHQFPNYSSELNVNALLLGDSALYLCASSIDSQETQYFGPGTRLLVL.

The gene calls are TRBV5-4 and TRBJ2-7; D is unresolved. Trimming pared 4 bases from V and 2 bases from J, leaving 13 bases between. This CDR3 has 14 amino acids. CDR1 and CDR2 from the germline V gene are SGHNT and YYREEE (reference sequence). The CDR3 nucleotides read TGTGCCAGCAGCCCAGCCACAGCCACCTACGAGCAGTACTTC. It codes for CASSPATATYEQYF.

This clone has a single count. CDR3 sequence: CASSDRQGARNIQYF. DNA for the CDR3: TGTGCCAGCAGCGACCGACAGGGGGCCCGAAACATTCAGTACTTC. V and J are TRBV2 and TRBJ2-4, with 10 bases lining up with TRBD1. The V and J ends lost 6 bases and 6 bases, in that order; junction bases with no gene match: 8. The germline V gene has CDR1 SNHLY and CDR2 FYNNEI. The CDR3 runs 15 residues.

This chain uses TRBV6-6 with TRBJ1-5, with D possibly matching TRBD1 (5 bases). V shed 2 bases and J shed 5 bases, with 10 bases lying between them. CDR3 size: 14 residues. Germline V gene lookup returns CDR1 MNHNY and CDR2 SVGAGI (reference sequence). The CDR3 DNA reads TGTGCCAGCAGTTACGGGCAGGGCCATCAGCCCCAGCATTTT. Its translation is CASSYGQGHQPQHF.